The 2 T cell receptor beta chains in this list originate from one sample, sequenced in a study of shared clonotypes between healthy human individuals. Generated by immunoSEQ multiplex PCR, the TCRdb table keeps only in-frame clones and is missing some. The table lists roughly 770,000 clones, roughly 96% of them singletons. Selected positively for CCR7 and CD45RO-negative, naive CD8 cells excluded terminally differentiated effector memory CD45RA+ cells. The sequenced sample consisted of naive CD8+ T cells sorted from blood. The receptors shown here come from a man aged 30 to 39 in good health.

The chain uses TRBV7-9 and TRBJ2-4; 8 bases map to TRBD1. The germline CDR1 and CDR2 sequences are SEHNR and FQNEAQ (reference sequence). The CDR3 runs to 16 residues. The junction had 4 bases not matched to a gene; V was cut back by 0 bases and J by 3 bases. CDR3 sequence (DNA): TGTGCCAGCAGCTTAGCGGACAGGGACAACAAAAACATTCAGTACTTC. Amino acid sequence: CASSLADRDNKNIQYF.

V usage is TRBV5-1 and J usage is TRBJ2-3; maybe TRBD1 (5 bases). V lost 0 bases and J lost 0, with 8 bases in between. In germline, CDR1 is SGHRS, CDR2 YFSETQ. The CDR3 covers 15 residues. The CDR3 is CASSLAGISTDTQYF. In nucleotides, the CDR3 is TGCGCCAGCAGCTTGGCAGGGATAAGCACAGATACGCAGTATTTT. The whole variable domain, remainder taken from reference TRBV5-1 and TRBJ2-3, is KAGVTQTPRYLIKTRGQQVTLSCSPISGHRSVSWYQQTPGQGLQFLFEYFSETQRNKGNFPGRFSGRQFSNSRSEMNVSTLELGDSALYLCASSLAGISTDTQYFGPGTRLTVL.